This note documents a single TCR beta chain sequence. The antigen is undetermined. The germline gene is not matched at one end of the junction; a read error may be the cause. The CDR3 runs 14 residues. Germline-derived CDR1 and CDR2 are MDHEN and SYDVKM. The study co-extracted DNA and RNA from 20-30 mg of unsorted bulk tissue. A constant-region primer primed TCR beta cDNA synthesis from about 490 ng of total RNA. Researchers made the TCR beta libraries by running three nested multiplex PCR rounds with slightly modified ARM-PCR. Amplification in the first two PCR rounds was performed using TRBV1-TRBV30 forward primers and a C-beta reverse primer for 10 cycles each. A single record per CDR3 protein comes from TCRdb applying MiXCR to the multiplex PCR reads. This table has roughly 48,000 distinct CDR3 sequences, roughly 77% appearing once. The data are from a study of tumor-infiltrating lymphocytes in primary liver carcinoma. Study background: Each of the growths was stage T1-T3 N0M0, extending roughly 4.2 to 10 cm across. Study-level points and caveats: Just around 7.5-25% of top clones spanned all five tumor regions.

The chain employs TRBV28 and TRBJ2-1; no reliable D call. Sequencing input: liver tumor tissue from sampling region 3. Subset of the sample: tumor region T3, left-lateral pole. The sequence was obtained from a man in his forties with primary liver carcinoma and hepatitis B virus infection. The CDR3 bases are TGTGTCAGCAATTTCAGAAACTCCTACAATGAGCAGTTCTTC. Its translation is CVSNFRNSYNEQFF.